Listed below are T cell receptor beta chains from one sample, sequenced in a study of control samples from healthy donors and cancer patients. Generated by immunoSEQ multiplex PCR, the TCRdb table keeps only in-frame clones and is missing some. The sample contains approximately 70,000 clones, more than 75% of which appear only once. Sequencing used PBMCs. All receptors come from a woman between 50 and 59 years old with head and neck cancer. Each CDR3 is given with its conserved first and last residue. The D gene is left open where the match is weak. Size is omitted from some rows. Given values are once, few, many or a class for expanded clones.

J,V,D,size,DNA,CDR3
TRBJ1-1,TRBV28,.,.,TGTGCCAGCAGTTTAAACAGGGTGAACACTGAAGCTTTCTTT,CASSLNRVNTEAFF
TRBJ1-1,TRBV2,.,.,TGTGCCAGCAGTGTCTGGGGGCCGAATGAAGCTTTCTTT,CASSVWGPNEAFF
TRBJ2-3,TRBV7-2,.,.,TGTGCCAGCAGCCCTGTGGGGAAAAGCACAGATACGCAGTATTTT,CASSPVGKSTDTQYF
TRBJ2-1,TRBV3-1/TRBV3-2,.,.,TGTGCCAGCAGCCAAGAGGGGCAGGTCTACAATGAGCAGTTCTTC,CASSQEGQVYNEQFF
TRBJ1-5,TRBV28,.,.,TGTGCCAGCAGTCTCCACTTCGGTGGGGATCAGCCCCAGCATTTT,CASSLHFGGDQPQHF
TRBJ2-1,TRBV5-4,.,.,TGTGCCAGCAGCTTGGCGGCGGACGGTGAGCAGTTCTTC,CASSLAADGEQFF
TRBJ2-3,TRBV11-2,.,.,TGTGCCAGCAGACCAACGTGGGGTGGCACAGATACGCAGTATTTT,CASRPTWGGTDTQYF
TRBJ1-2,TRBV29-1,.,.,TGCAGCGTTGTCCTCCCCACAGGGCAGTATGGCTACACCTTC,CSVVLPTGQYGYTF
TRBJ2-5,TRBV5-1,.,.,TGCGCCAGCAGCTTCGGCAGGGACCAAGAGACCCAGTACTTC,CASSFGRDQETQYF
TRBJ2-5,TRBV10-3,TRBD1,.,TGTGCCATCAGTGAGTCGACAGGGTCGAGTGTTGGAGAGACCCAGTACTTC,CAISESTGSSVGETQYF
TRBJ1-2,TRBV29-1,.,.,TGCAGCGCCAACTCCGGTCAGAACTATGGCTACACCTTC,CSANSGQNYGYTF
TRBJ2-7,TRBV6-5,TRBD1,.,TGTGCCAGCTGCCGGGACAGGGAAGACGAGCAGTACTTC,CASCRDREDEQYF
TRBJ1-5,TRBV2,.,few,TGTGCCAGCAGTGAAGGGACAGCTTATAGCAATCAGCCCCAGCATTTT,CASSEGTAYSNQPQHF
TRBJ1-2,TRBV30,.,once,TGTGCCTGGAGTTTGGGGGGTAAGGGCTACACCTTC,CAWSLGGKGYTF
TRBJ1-1,TRBV5-1,.,.,TGCGCCAGCAGCTTGAAGGCAGAGGGGACTGAAGCTTTCTTT,CASSLKAEGTEAFF
TRBJ2-3,TRBV7-9,.,.,TGTGCCAGTGTAGGGGTTTCGGCAGATACGCAGTATTTT,CASVGVSADTQYF
TRBJ2-7,TRBV5-1,.,few,TGCGCCAGCAGCTTGTACCCCGGTTACGAGCAGTACTTC,CASSLYPGYEQYF
TRBJ1-5,TRBV2,.,.,TGTGCCAGCAAGTTCACTCTTAATCAGCCCCAGCATTTT,CASKFTLNQPQHF
TRBJ2-3,TRBV24-1,.,.,TGTGCCACCAGTGATTCGGCTGCGCGAACGCAGTATTTT,CATSDSAARTQYF
TRBJ2-5,TRBV7-2,.,.,TGTGCCAGCAGCCCCGAAGTTGGCCGGCAAGAGACCCAGTACTTC,CASSPEVGRQETQYF
TRBJ1-4,TRBV15,TRBD1,.,TGTGCCACCTTCGGGACAGAGGATGAAAAACTGTTTTTT,CATFGTEDEKLFF
TRBJ1-2,TRBV27,.,.,TGTGCCAGCACCGTATCCCTGGCCTCTTCCTGGCCTCTCTATGGCTACACCTTC,CASTVSLASSWPLYGYTF
TRBJ2-2,TRBV7-6,TRBD1,.,TGTGCCAGCAGCCCCCTAGGGGGGCAGGGGGCAACCGGGGAGCTGTTTTTT,CASSPLGGQGATGELFF